Below are 30 T cell receptor beta chains sequenced from a single sample in a study of T cells in localized non-small cell lung cancer. The method was immunoSEQ multiplex PCR; TCRdb's version includes in-frame clones alone and lacks a portion of them. This sample yields around 94,000 clones, of which roughly 87% are seen a single time; roughly 15% belongs to the top ten. This specimen consisted of peripheral blood, obtained before any cancer treatment. These receptors originate from a man between 40 and 70 years old with stage I squamous cell lung carcinoma.

The rearrangement uses TRBV18 and TRBJ2-5; no definite D call. The CDR3 has 12 residues. Trimming took 2 bases from V and 4 from J, leaving 5 bases between them. Germline V lookup: CDR1 KGHSH, CDR2 LQKENI. CDR3 in amino acids: CASSPISETQYF. The CDR3 nucleotides are TGTGCCAGCTCACCAATCTCAGAGACCCAGTACTTC.

DNA of the CDR3: TGTGCCAGCAGTTTTGATGACAGGACCTACGAGCAGTACTTC. This translates into CASSFDDRTYEQYF. V usage is TRBV28 and J usage is TRBJ2-7, with D possibly being TRBD1 (6 bases). Germline CDR1 is MDHEN and CDR2 is SYDVKM. The CDR3 covers 14 residues. V was pared by 3 bases and J by 2 bases, with 11 bases between.

The chain is built from TRBV10-3 and TRBJ1-1; 8 nucleotides line up with TRBD1. Germline CDR1 and CDR2: ENHRY and SYGVKD. With 4 bases clipped from V and 3 bases from J, the junction kept 1 base outside the gene matches. CDR3 length: 13 amino acids. CDR3 in DNA: TGTGCCATCAGTGTACAGGGGGACACTGAAGCTTTCTTT. Protein product: CAISVQGDTEAFF.

The chain recombines TRBV7-6 with TRBJ2-3, with D possibly matching TRBD2 (5 bases). Trimming shortened V by 4 bases and J by 3 bases, and 14 bases separated the two germline ends. The germline CDR1 and CDR2 sequences are SGHVS and FNYEAQ. CDR3 length: 15 amino acids. In DNA, the CDR3 is TGTGCCAGCAGCTCCTCAGGACGGGGAACAGATACGCAGTATTTT. Translating gives CASSSSGRGTDTQYF.

The chain links TRBV28 to TRBJ1-3, with D possibly being TRBD1 (5 bases). Germline lookup yields CDR1 MDHEN and CDR2 SYDVKM. The CDR3 runs 12 residues. Trimming removed 10 bases from V and 1 base from J, with 8 bases in between. CDR3 coding DNA: TGTGCCACCGGGGGGTCTGGAAACACCATATATTTT. Translation gives CATGGSGNTIYF.

A few counts support this clone. J is TRBJ1-5 and V is TRBV28; perhaps TRBD1 as D (6 bases). Germline CDR1 reads MDHEN; CDR2 reads SYDVKM. This CDR3 comprises 15 residues. The V and J ends lost 8 bases and 1 base respectively, with 15 bases between them. CDR3 coding DNA: TGTGCCAGCGGGTCAGGGGTGTGGAGCAATCAGCCCCAGCATTTT. As protein: CASGSGVWSNQPQHF.

The rearrangement links TRBV11-3 to TRBJ2-3, with 8 bases fitting TRBD2. The CDR3 is 15 residues long. J was trimmed by 3 bases and V by 2 bases; bases with no gene match: 4. Germline loops: CDR1 SGHNT, CDR2 YENEEA. In nucleotides, the CDR3 is TGTGCCAGCAGCTTAAGCGGGGGTACGACAGATACGCAGTATTTT. Translation gives CASSLSGGTTDTQYF.

The genes are TRBV2 and TRBJ2-3; weak D call: TRBD2 (6 bases). From germline, CDR1 is SNHLY and CDR2 FYNNEI. The CDR3 is 14 residues long. Trimming pared 7 bases from V and 0 bases from J, leaving 11 bases between. The CDR3 here is CASNLRGSTDTQYF. In DNA form, the CDR3 reads TGTGCCAGCAACCTCCGGGGGAGCACAGATACGCAGTATTTT.

This CDR3 is CASSLNPGGKTEAFF. CDR3 sequence (DNA): TGCGCCAGCAGCTTAAATCCAGGGGGAAAGACTGAAGCTTTCTTT. This chain uses TRBV5-1 with TRBJ1-1, with 7 bases fitting TRBD1. The CDR3 loop spans 15 amino acids. Germline values: CDR1 SGHRS, CDR2 YFSETQ. The J segment lost 5 bases and the V segment lost 2 bases, leaving 9 bases of the junction unmatched.

CDR3 region: CSVWGDSYEQYF. CDR3 nucleotides: TGCAGCGTATGGGGTGACTCCTACGAGCAGTACTTC. The chain uses TRBV29-1 and TRBJ2-7; no reliable D call. The germline V gene encodes CDR1 SQVTM and CDR2 ANQGSEA. V was trimmed by 6 bases and J by 0 bases, leaving 9 bases between them. The CDR3 spans 12 residues.

The chain links TRBV5-4 to TRBJ1-3; D is unclear. Germline CDR1 and CDR2: SGHNT and YYREEE (reference sequence). This CDR3 region has 15 residues. Between the trimmed V and J ends, which lost 2 bases and 0 bases, there was a span of 9 bases. This CDR3 is CASSFPGASGNTIYF. The CDR3 DNA reads TGTGCCAGCAGCTTCCCAGGCGCCTCTGGAAACACCATATATTTT.

The chain links TRBV4-1 to TRBJ2-7, with D tentatively TRBD2 (5 bases). Trimming shortened V by 1 base and J by 6 bases, and 10 bases separated the two germline ends. CDR1 and CDR2 from the germline V gene are MGHRA and YSYEKL. CDR3 length: 13 residues. The CDR3 coding sequence is TGCGCCAGCAGCCAAGGGCTAGCAGGCGAGCAGTACTTC. Translation gives CASSQGLAGEQYF.

This clone has just one count. V is TRBV5-5 and J is TRBJ1-2; no firm D call. The CDR3 totals 12 residues. The V gene's germline CDR1 is SGHKS and CDR2 YYEKEE (reference sequence). V lost 0 bases and J 5 bases, leaving 5 bases between the germline ends. The CDR3 region is CASSLGDYGYTF. CDR3 DNA sequence: TGTGCCAGCAGCTTGGGGGATTATGGCTACACCTTC.

This chain links TRBV5-1 with TRBJ2-7; TRBD1 agrees at 7 bases. CDR1 is SGHRS and CDR2 is YFSETQ in the germline V gene. Unmatched junction bases numbered 4, after V lost 4 bases and J lost 0 bases. CDR3 size: 14 residues. The CDR3 DNA reads TGCGCCAGCAGCGCAACAGGGGACTCCTACGAGCAGTACTTC. Translation: CASSATGDSYEQYF. Using reference TRBV5-1 and TRBJ2-7 for the parts outside the CDR3, the full variable domain is KAGVTQTPRYLIKTRGQQVTLSCSPISGHRSVSWYQQTPGQGLQFLFEYFSETQRNKGNFPGRFSGRQFSNSRSEMNVSTLELGDSALYLCASSATGDSYEQYFGPGTRLTVT.

The chain combines TRBV5-1 with TRBJ2-3; D unclear. Germline values: CDR1 SGHRS, CDR2 YFSETQ. Trimming left V 0 bases short and J 2 bases short, with 7 bases between. This CDR3 comprises 14 residues. The CDR3 spells CASSLGAVTDTQYF. CDR3 in DNA: TGCGCCAGCAGCTTGGGGGCAGTCACAGATACGCAGTATTTT.

The chain has TRBV5-1 and TRBJ2-7; the D gene is possibly TRBD1 (5 bases). Trimming shortened V by 0 bases and J by 0 bases, and 7 bases separated the two germline ends. Germline V lookup: CDR1 SGHRS, CDR2 YFSETQ. The CDR3 covers 14 residues. CDR3: CASSLGQTSYEQYF. The CDR3, as DNA: TGCGCCAGCAGCTTGGGACAGACCTCCTACGAGCAGTACTTC.

CDR3 region: CASNKGEVNTEAFF. CDR3 coding DNA: TGTGCCAGTAATAAGGGGGAAGTGAACACTGAAGCTTTCTTT. This sequence joins TRBV19 and TRBJ1-1; D is possibly TRBD1 (6 bases). CDR1 and CDR2 (germline): LNHDA, SQIVND (reference sequence). The ends were cut back, 7 bases at V and 0 bases at J, with 12 bases in the middle. The CDR3 is made up of 14 amino acids.

This rearrangement joins TRBV2 to TRBJ1-5; 7 bases fit TRBD1. This CDR3 is 14 amino acids long. The germline CDR1 and CDR2 sequences are SNHLY and FYNNEI. V shed 7 bases and J 6 bases; nucleotides not matched to a gene: 9. CDR3 region: CASTQGEGGQPQHF. The CDR3 DNA reads TGTGCCAGCACCCAGGGGGAGGGAGGTCAGCCCCAGCATTTT.

This chain connects TRBV4-1 to TRBJ2-1; 10 bases fit TRBD1. CDR1 and CDR2 (germline): MGHRA, YSYEKL. The CDR3 loop spans 16 amino acids. With 0 bases clipped from V and 15 bases from J, the junction kept 14 bases outside the gene matches. The CDR3 here is CASSQEFLRTGGNGFF. CDR3 nucleotide sequence: TGCGCCAGCAGCCAAGAATTCCTTAGGACAGGGGGAAACGGGTTCTTC.

The chain recombines TRBV7-8 with TRBJ2-3; a weak D match, TRBD1 (6 bases). The CDR3 runs to 14 residues. The germline V and J ends were trimmed by 7 bases and 4 bases, with 15 bases remaining between them. Germline V gene lookup returns CDR1 SGHVS and CDR2 FQNEAQ. The DNA of the CDR3 is TGTGCCAGCACCCCGGGCTGGGGGCCAGATACGCAGTATTTT. It codes for CASTPGWGPDTQYF.

The CDR3 DNA is TGTGCCAGCAGCCTCCCCGGGGTGGAGACCCAGTACTTC. Its protein is CASSLPGVETQYF. The V and J genes are TRBV11-2 and TRBJ2-5, with D possibly being TRBD2 (5 bases). CDR1 SGHAT and CDR2 FQNNGV come from the germline V gene. The CDR3 runs to 13 residues. V lost 5 bases to trimming and J lost 5 bases, with 12 bases between them. Together with reference TRBV11-2 and TRBJ2-5, the CDR3 gives the full variable domain: EAGVAQSPRYKIIEKRQSVAFWCNPISGHATLYWYQQILGQGPKLLIQFQNNGVVDDSQLPKDRFSAERLKGVDSTLKIQPAKLEDSAVYLCASSLPGVETQYFGPGTRLLVL.

For this clone: One junction end disagrees with the germline gene, perhaps due to a read error. V and J are TRBV7-9 and TRBJ1-2; D not certain. The V gene's germline CDR1 is SEHNR and CDR2 FQNEAQ (reference sequence). The CDR3 has 14 residues. CDR3 nucleotides: TGTGCCAGCAGCTTTCCTCTCTTAAGTCATGGGTACACCTTC. The encoded protein is CASSFPLLSHGYTF.

The chain combines TRBV29-1 with TRBJ2-5; 7 positions agree with TRBD2. Per germline, CDR1 SQVTM and CDR2 ANQGSEA. CDR3 length: 13 amino acids. For the CDR3, the DNA is TGCAGTGCTTCGGGAGGAAGCCAAGAGACCCAGTACTTC. It codes for CSASGGSQETQYF.

V and J are TRBV6-5 and TRBJ1-1; D may be TRBD1 (5 bases). With 4 bases removed from V and 0 bases from J, the gap between germline ends came to 12 bases. The CDR3 runs to 15 residues. Germline values: CDR1 MNHEY, CDR2 SVGAGI. This CDR3 is CASSSRETVNTEAFF. The CDR3 bases are TGTGCCAGCAGTTCCAGAGAGACAGTGAACACTGAAGCTTTCTTT.

V gene TRBV5-1 combines with J gene TRBJ2-1; the D call may be TRBD1 or TRBD2 (5 bases each). The CDR3 contains 14 residues. Germline values: CDR1 SGHRS, CDR2 YFSETQ. V lost 0 bases and J 4 bases, leaving 8 bases between the germline ends. CDR3 protein: CASSLGGPYNEQFF. The CDR3 nucleotides read TGCGCCAGCAGCTTGGGGGGACCTTACAATGAGCAGTTCTTC.

The chain employs TRBV7-9 and TRBJ1-3, with 8 bases identical to TRBD1. Germline CDR1 is SEHNR and CDR2 is FQNEAQ (reference sequence). V shed 3 bases, J shed 4 bases, and the junction held 11 bases outside the gene matches. This CDR3 spans 17 amino acids. The CDR3 region is CASSFGRQGSGGNTIYF. The CDR3 bases are TGTGCCAGCAGCTTTGGAAGACAGGGGTCGGGCGGAAACACCATATATTTT.

V usage is TRBV30 and J usage is TRBJ1-2; 9 positions match TRBD1. The germline V gene encodes CDR1 GTSNPN and CDR2 SVGIG (reference sequence). The trim removed 0 bases at V and 8 bases at J, leaving 4 bases unmatched. This CDR3 is built from 13 residues. The CDR3 loop reads CAWSVQGAPGYTF. CDR3 DNA sequence: TGTGCCTGGAGTGTACAGGGGGCGCCCGGCTACACCTTC.

The chain has TRBV5-6 and TRBJ1-2; 8 positions match TRBD1. The trim removed 4 bases at V and 4 bases at J, leaving 15 bases unmatched. Per the germline V gene, CDR1 is SGHDT and CDR2 is YYEEEE. The CDR3 is 17 residues long. The DNA of the CDR3 is TGTGCCAGCAGCCCCCGGACCACATTTGGACAGGGCTATGGCTACACCTTC. It codes for CASSPRTTFGQGYGYTF.

J is TRBJ1-1 and V is TRBV2; 7 bases are shared with TRBD1. Trimming took 6 bases from V and 4 from J; bases not matched to a gene: 8. The CDR3 has 14 residues. Germline CDR1 reads SNHLY; CDR2 reads FYNNEI. CDR3 sequence reads: CASSGQVFSTEAFF. The CDR3 region has the DNA TGTGCCAGCAGCGGACAGGTTTTTAGCACTGAAGCTTTCTTT.

The rearrangement joins TRBV6-1 to TRBJ2-3; 8 bases match TRBD2. The V segment lost 7 bases and the J segment 5 bases; nucleotides outside the gene matches: 8. The CDR3 is 14 residues long. Germline V gene lookup returns CDR1 MNHNS and CDR2 SASEGT. The CDR3 sequence: CASTKAGAGDTQYF. CDR3 DNA sequence: TGTGCCAGCACCAAAGCGGGGGCGGGAGATACGCAGTATTTT.